Each of the 8 T cell receptor beta chains below was sequenced from the same sample in a study of CD8 T cells in ankylosing spondylitis. TCRdb reprocessed the 5' RACE reads with MiXCR, giving one entry per CDR3 protein. The table has 300,000 to 350,000 distinct CDR3 sequences, 11% seen once. The sample comprised blood, either unsorted or a sorted T cell fraction (not recorded which). The origin of the receptors is a female donor with ankylosing spondylitis or in good health (not recorded which).

This clonotype was seen only a few times. V and J are TRBV27 and TRBJ1-6; D gene ambiguous. The CDR3 runs to 16 residues. In germline, CDR1 is MNHEY, CDR2 SMNVEV (reference sequence). V lost 6 bases and J 9 bases, leaving 21 bases between the germline ends. CDR3 in amino acids: CASRGEGLLPASPLHF. The CDR3 DNA is TGTGCCAGCAGGGGTGAGGGCTTACTCCCGGCTTCACCCCTCCACTTT.

In DNA form, the CDR3 reads TGTGCCAGCAGCTCTAGCGGGGGGGCTCGAGAGACCCAGTACTTC. It is translated as CASSSSGGARETQYF. This rearrangement joins TRBV12-3 or TRBV12-4 to TRBJ2-5; 12 bases match TRBD2. The J segment lost 4 bases and the V segment lost 6 bases, leaving 6 bases of the junction unmatched. The CDR3 is made up of 15 amino acids.

This clonotype was found a few times. The chain couples TRBV14 to TRBJ2-5; D is perhaps TRBD2 (6 bases). Germline V gene data show CDR1 as SGHDN and CDR2 as FVKESK. This CDR3 is 13 amino acids long. The germline V and J ends were trimmed by 1 base and 5 bases, with 8 bases remaining between them. CDR3 bases: TGTGCCAGCAGCCAAGGTGGAGGGGAGACCCAGTACTTC. It encodes CASSQGGGETQYF. The full variable domain, in which reference TRBV14 and TRBJ2-5 provide the parts outside the CDR3, is EAGVTQFPSHSVIEKGQTVTLRCDPISGHDNLYWYRRVMGKEIKFLLHFVKESKQDESGMPNNRFLAERTGGTYSTLKVQPAELEDSGVYFCASSQGGGETQYFGPGTRLLVL.

This sequence joins TRBV6-1 and TRBJ1-3, with D possibly TRBD1 on 5 matching bases. V was trimmed by 7 bases and J by 0 bases, leaving 16 bases between them. Germline-derived CDR1 and CDR2 are MNHNS and SASEGT. CDR3 size: 16 residues. CDR3 sequence: CASTSGGTYSGNTIYF. CDR3 sequence (DNA): TGTGCCAGCACCTCGGGGGGAACCTACTCTGGAAACACCATATATTTT.

In this sample, this clonotype turned up many times. This chain connects TRBV20-1 to TRBJ2-3, with D possibly TRBD2 on 5 matching bases. The germline V gene has CDR1 DFQATT and CDR2 SNEGSKA (reference sequence). V dropped 1 base and J dropped 5 bases, with 19 bases sitting between them. The CDR3 spans 16 residues. The CDR3 loop reads CSARGRKAAWGDTQYF. The CDR3 DNA reads as TGCAGTGCTAGAGGGAGAAAAGCGGCCTGGGGAGATACGCAGTATTTT.

This clonotype was counted at least ten times. This rearrangement joins TRBV28 to TRBJ2-5, with TRBD1 as a possible D gene (6 bases). Per germline, CDR1 MDHEN and CDR2 SYDVKM. V lost 9 bases and J 4 bases, leaving 15 bases between the germline ends. This CDR3 is built from 13 residues. The CDR3 spells CASLPGGGETQYF. For the CDR3, the DNA is TGTGCCAGTCTCCCTGGGGGCGGAGAGACCCAGTACTTC.

This clonotype was picked up many times. This chain uses TRBV5-1 with TRBJ2-7; 7 bases agree with TRBD1. The CDR3 is made up of 13 amino acids. V was pared by 3 bases and J by 4 bases, with 4 bases of the junction left unmatched. CDR1 SGHRS and CDR2 YFSETQ come from the germline V gene. CDR3 sequence reads: CASSWDRGYEQYF. The CDR3 coding sequence is TGCGCCAGCAGCTGGGACAGAGGTTACGAGCAGTACTTC.

This clonotype came up many times. This chain links TRBV9 with TRBJ2-2, with 7 nucleotides matching TRBD1. The length of the CDR3 is 13 residues. Germline CDR1 is SGDLS and CDR2 is YYNGEE. V shed 4 bases, J shed 7 bases, and the junction held 4 bases outside the gene matches. The DNA of the CDR3 is TGTGCCAGCAGCTCGACAGGGATCGGGGAGCTGTTTTTT. Protein sequence: CASSSTGIGELFF.